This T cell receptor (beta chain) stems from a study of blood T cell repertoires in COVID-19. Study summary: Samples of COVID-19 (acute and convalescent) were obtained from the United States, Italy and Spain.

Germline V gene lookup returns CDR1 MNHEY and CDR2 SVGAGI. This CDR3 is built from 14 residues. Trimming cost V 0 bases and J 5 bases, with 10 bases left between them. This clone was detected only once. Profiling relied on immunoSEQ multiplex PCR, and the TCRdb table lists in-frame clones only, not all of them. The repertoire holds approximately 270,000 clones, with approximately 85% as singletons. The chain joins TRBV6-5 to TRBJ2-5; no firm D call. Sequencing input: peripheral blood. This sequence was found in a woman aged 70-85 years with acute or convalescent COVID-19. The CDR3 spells CASSYSIGLETQYF. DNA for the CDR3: TGTGCCAGCAGTTACTCGATTGGCTTGGAGACCCAGTACTTC.